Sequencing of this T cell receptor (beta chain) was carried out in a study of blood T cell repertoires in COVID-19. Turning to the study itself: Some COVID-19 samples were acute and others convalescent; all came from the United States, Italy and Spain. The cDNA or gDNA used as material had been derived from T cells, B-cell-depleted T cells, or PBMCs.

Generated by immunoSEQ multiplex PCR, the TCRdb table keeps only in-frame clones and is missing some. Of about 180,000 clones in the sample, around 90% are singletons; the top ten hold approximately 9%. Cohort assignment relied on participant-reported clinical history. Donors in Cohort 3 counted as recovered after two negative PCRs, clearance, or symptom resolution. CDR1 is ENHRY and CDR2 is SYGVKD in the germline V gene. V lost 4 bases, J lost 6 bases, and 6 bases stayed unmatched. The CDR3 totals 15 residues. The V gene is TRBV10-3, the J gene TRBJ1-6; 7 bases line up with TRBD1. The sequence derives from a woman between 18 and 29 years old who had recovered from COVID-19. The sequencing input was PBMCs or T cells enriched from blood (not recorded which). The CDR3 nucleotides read TGTGCCATCAGTGCTGAGGGGGCCGGTAATTCACCCCTCCACTTT. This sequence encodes CAISAEGAGNSPLHF.